This record concerns one T cell receptor beta chain sequence. Its antigen remains undetermined. Within one base of it there is no much larger clone, and no base qualities were kept. Peripheral blood CD8+ and CD4+ T cells from healthy donors, Susac syndrome patients and multiple sclerosis patients were profiled using high-throughput TCR beta sequencing. Multiple sclerosis controls were treatment-naive patients with stable or active relapsing-remitting disease fulfilling revised McDonald criteria. Bulk CD8+ and CD4+ T cells were purified by magnetic negative isolation, while CD8+ TEMRA cells were enriched using FACS. Blood was drawn into EDTA tubes, processed within 24 hours, and PBMCs were isolated by density gradient centrifugation. PBMCs intended for TCR sequencing were cryopreserved in liquid nitrogen and thawed later in a water bath at 37 degrees C. The sorted or isolated CD4+, CD8+ and CD8+ TEMRA cells reached a purity of at least 90%.

RNA was extracted using the RNeasy kit, and about 0.45 to 1 ug of the RNA was reverse transcribed with random hexamers. TCR beta CDR3 regions were amplified with the immunoSEQ multiplex PCR assay covering 54 Vbeta and 13 Jbeta segments. Bias from PCR amplification was corrected by using a synthetic template baseline for primer optimization and for computational correction. In the authors' own workflow: Reads were annotated to V, D and J genes according to IMGT and were analyzed with immunoSEQ Analyzer, with only productive sequences retained. Clonality was calculated as one minus the Shannon entropy normalized by log2 of the number of productive unique sequences. For each patient and control, public and private clones were evaluated within the 100 most prevalent clones. Clones were defined as Susac-specific if absent from the healthy and MS cohorts, from around 1,000 published viral clones and from other ImmuneACCESS disease sequences. TCRdb trimmed the raw reads at Q25, called clones with MiXCR and kept productive beta chains. All rows with the same CDR3 protein become a single entry with the most common DNA and genes. These V and J calls rely on TCRdb rather than the paper's analysis. For this sample there are around 70,000 distinct CDR3 sequences; approximately 96% appear just once. The ten largest clonotypes hold 0.56% of the sample.

The data were obtained in a study of CD8 T cells in Susac syndrome (dated 2019 in TCRdb). In the study overall: Repertoire sequencing was used to test whether CD8+ T cell activation and differentiation in Susac syndrome was antigen driven. CD8+ T cell repertoire clonality was compared between about a dozen healthy donors, approximately 14 Susac syndrome patients and 15 or so multiple sclerosis patients. Study-wide conclusions, independent of this receptor: The TCR sequencing and HLA analysis was acknowledged to have included a relatively small number of individuals.

The junction carries 9 bases between V and J, which are trimmed by 3 bases and 0 bases respectively. There are 13 amino acids in the CDR3, from cysteine to phenylalanine inclusive. Just CDR3 DNA is preserved here, 39 bases in frame from base 1. CDR1 and CDR2 are read off the germline V gene as SQVTM and ANQGSEA. Material: CD8+ T cells from PBMCs. The receptor's source is a human donor with multiple sclerosis. The V and J genes are TRBV29-1 and TRBJ2-7, with a weak D call of TRBD1 (6 bases match). The nucleotide sequence reads TGCAGCGTTGATCAGGGGTCCTCCTACGAGCAGTACTTC. It translates to CSVDQGSSYEQYF.